The 27 T cell receptor beta chains below were found in one sample sequenced in a study of blood T cells in healthy people across ages. Primers used in a second PCR of about 7 to 12 cycles were a sample-barcoded 5' primer and a J-beta primer mix. TCRdb analysed the 5' RACE reads with MiXCR anew, one entry per CDR3 protein. The sample lists fewer than 600,000 distinct CDR3 sequences, over 25% occurring once. In addition, the sample was reused for a study of T cells of mothers and their children.

The source material was blood. These receptors originate from a boy aged 2-9 years in good health.

V is TRBV11-2 and J is TRBJ1-2; possibly TRBD1 for D (5 bases). Trimming shortened V by 0 bases and J by 3 bases, and 8 bases separated the two germline ends. The CDR3 length is 14 residues. Germline CDR1 is SGHAT and CDR2 is FQNNGV. Here the CDR3 reads CASSLDIGDYGYTF. For the CDR3, the DNA is TGTGCCAGCAGCTTAGATATAGGGGACTATGGCTACACCTTC.

The rearrangement joins TRBV7-8 to TRBJ2-4; 8 bases align to TRBD1. The V gene end was trimmed by 3 bases and the J gene end by 7 bases; junction bases not matched to a gene: 11. CDR1 and CDR2 (germline): SGHVS, FQNEAQ. There are 16 residues in the CDR3. In DNA, the CDR3 is TGTGCCAGCAGCTTCGAAAGGACAGGGCGATTGAACATTCAGTACTTC. It translates to CASSFERTGRLNIQYF.

V gene TRBV25-1 combines with J gene TRBJ2-3; 8 bases map to TRBD2. Germline CDR1 reads MGHDK; CDR2 reads SYGVNS. The V gene end was trimmed by 6 bases and the J gene end by 3 bases; junction bases not matched to a gene: 11. This CDR3 has 16 amino acids. This CDR3 is CASSSPSGGRTDTQYF. CDR3 nucleotides: TGTGCCAGCAGCTCCCCCAGCGGGGGAAGAACAGATACGCAGTATTTT.

This rearrangement joins TRBV20-1 to TRBJ2-1, with 7 bases fitting TRBD2. V lost 5 bases to trimming and J lost 4 bases; unmatched junction nucleotides: 8. The CDR3 contains 14 residues. Germline V gene data show CDR1 as DFQATT and CDR2 as SNEGSKA (reference sequence). The CDR3 loop is CSAWGGTGYNEQFF. CDR3 DNA sequence: TGCAGTGCTTGGGGGGGGACTGGGTACAATGAGCAGTTCTTC.

This clonotype showed up just a few times. The rearrangement links TRBV6-5 to TRBJ2-1; D tentatively reads TRBD1 or TRBD2 (5 bases each). Germline CDR1 reads MNHEY; CDR2 reads SVGAGI. The CDR3 length is 14 residues. V lost 4 bases and J lost 9, with 16 bases in between. CDR3: CASSFRDDGSEQFF. The CDR3 DNA reads TGTGCCAGCAGTTTCCGGGACGACGGTAGTGAGCAGTTCTTC.

The chain carries TRBV4-3 and TRBJ2-5; 13 bases are shared with TRBD2. In germline, CDR1 is LGHNA, CDR2 YSLEER. The V and J ends lost 2 bases and 5 bases, in that order; junction bases with no gene match: 5. The CDR3 is made up of 16 amino acids. CDR3 sequence: CASSQTSGRAGETQYF. CDR3 bases: TGCGCCAGCAGCCAAACTAGCGGGAGGGCCGGGGAGACCCAGTACTTC.

The chain joins TRBV7-9 to TRBJ2-5; D is perhaps TRBD1 (6 bases). CDR1 and CDR2 (germline): SEHNR, FQNEAQ (reference sequence). V gave up 4 bases and J gave up 5 bases, with 20 bases separating them. The CDR3 has 16 residues. The CDR3 region has the DNA TGTGCCAGCAGCTGCGGCGACAGGTCCCGCAGGGAGACCCAGTACTTC. Its translation is CASSCGDRSRRETQYF.

This clonotype has a handful of counts. J is TRBJ2-5 and V is TRBV7-2; TRBD2 aligns across 12 bases. The CDR3 runs to 16 residues. J was trimmed by 7 bases and V by 1 base; bases with no gene match: 7. Germline-derived CDR1 and CDR2 are SGHTA and FQGNSA. CDR3 region: CASSLVRLAGGVTQYF. CDR3 DNA sequence: TGTGCCAGCAGCTTAGTGCGGCTAGCGGGAGGGGTGACCCAGTACTTC.

This clonotype was seen more than once but under ten times. The rearrangement uses TRBV6-2 or TRBV6-3 and TRBJ2-7; 13 bases line up with TRBD2. Germline trimming cut 6 bases from V and 7 bases from J; bases unmatched to any gene: 3. Per the germline V gene, CDR1 is MNHEY and CDR2 is SVGEGT. This CDR3 has 13 amino acids. CDR3 sequence reads: CASRGTSGDEQYF. CDR3 coding DNA: TGTGCCAGCAGGGGGACTAGCGGGGATGAGCAGTACTTC.

This clonotype has just a few counts. The chain uses TRBV5-1 and TRBJ2-1; 9 bases fit TRBD2. The germline V gene has CDR1 SGHRS and CDR2 YFSETQ. The trim removed 0 bases at V and 5 bases at J, leaving 3 bases unmatched. This CDR3 spans 15 amino acids. The CDR3: CASSLASGINNEQFF. In DNA form, the CDR3 reads TGCGCCAGCAGCTTGGCTAGCGGGATAAACAATGAGCAGTTCTTC.

To note about this clonotype: A junction end diverges from the germline sequence, so it may reflect a read error. The CDR3 DNA sequence: TGTGCCAGCAGCTTAGGGGCGCTGGGTAGCGTGAGCTCCTACGCGCAGTACTTC. The encoded protein is CASSLGALGSVSSYAQYF. The chain couples TRBV7-6 to TRBJ2-7; TRBD2 is a possible D gene (5 bases). Looked up from germline, CDR1 is SGHVS and CDR2 is FNYEAQ. The CDR3 extends over 18 amino acids.

This clonotype was recorded a few times. V usage is TRBV7-9 and J usage is TRBJ2-5; D gene ambiguous. V gave up 4 bases and J gave up 5 bases, with 14 bases separating them. CDR3 size: 14 residues. Germline V gene data show CDR1 as SEHNR and CDR2 as FQNEAQ (reference sequence). The CDR3 spells CASSSSSTEETQYF. The CDR3 region has the DNA TGTGCCAGCAGCTCCTCCTCCACCGAGGAGACCCAGTACTTC.

This clonotype was detected a few times. One end of the junction does not line up with germline, which may come from a read error. The chain has TRBV12-3 or TRBV12-4 and TRBJ2-7; D perhaps matches TRBD2 (6 bases). This CDR3 region has 17 residues. CDR3 in DNA: TGTGCCAACAGTTTAGTCCTCGGTACGGGAGCCCCCTACGAGCAGTACTTC. It is translated as CANSLVLGTGAPYEQYF.

A few counts support this clonotype. The rearrangement links TRBV3-1 to TRBJ2-7; 10 nucleotides align to TRBD2. Per germline, CDR1 LGHDT and CDR2 YNNKEL (reference sequence). The CDR3 covers 15 residues. Trimming at V came to 4 bases and at J to 6 bases, leaving 9 bases not matched to a gene. DNA for the CDR3: TGTGCCAGCAGCCCCCAGCTAGCGGGAGCGAGCGAGCAGTACTTC. This translates into CASSPQLAGASEQYF.

To note about this clonotype: One end of the junction does not line up with germline, which may come from a read error. The chain couples TRBV6-5 to TRBJ2-2, with TRBD2 as a possible D gene (6 bases). The CDR3 has 13 residues. Per germline, CDR1 MNHEY and CDR2 SVGAGI. In DNA, the CDR3 is TGTGCCGGCAGTTACGGGGGATGGGGGGAGCTGTTTTTT. As protein: CAGSYGGWGELFF.

The chain couples TRBV7-9 to TRBJ2-1; no firm D call. The J call may be incorrect, as the DNA end agrees better with TRBJ2-7. This CDR3 comprises 13 residues. In germline, CDR1 is SEHNR, CDR2 FQNEAQ (reference sequence). The CDR3 spells CASSCATLGEQYF. The CDR3 DNA follows: TGTGCCAGCAGCTGTGCGACCCTGGGCGAGCAGTACTTC.

The table lists this clonotype with many counts. This sequence joins TRBV18 and TRBJ2-7; TRBD2 matches at 8 bases. This CDR3 is built from 13 residues. Germline assignment: CDR1 KGHSH and CDR2 LQKENI. V shed 6 bases, J shed 3 bases, and the junction held 4 bases outside the gene matches. DNA for the CDR3: TGTGCCAGCTCCTACGGGGGGGTCTACGAGCAGTACTTC. Its protein product is CASSYGGVYEQYF.

The CDR3 coding sequence is TGTGCCAGCAGTTTTCGGACTAGCGGGAGCCTCGGCGACAATGAGCAGTTCTTC. Amino acids: CASSFRTSGSLGDNEQFF. This chain uses TRBV12-3 or TRBV12-4 with TRBJ2-1, with 13 bases aligning to TRBD2. V lost 3 bases, J lost 5 bases, and 10 bases stayed unmatched. This CDR3 is built from 18 residues.

This sequence joins TRBV10-3 and TRBJ2-2; the D gene could be TRBD1 or TRBD2 (5 bases each). Trimming stripped 4 bases from V and 1 base from J, with 7 bases between. The germline V gene has CDR1 ENHRY and CDR2 SYGVKD. The CDR3 has 14 amino acids. The CDR3 DNA reads TGTGCCATCAGTGCGGGACGGAACACCGGGGAGCTGTTTTTT. This gives the protein CAISAGRNTGELFF.

The CDR3 sequence: CASSIKGGVLLETQYF. In DNA, the CDR3 is TGTGCCAGCAGCATCAAAGGGGGGGTCCTCTTGGAGACCCAGTACTTC. This chain joins TRBV13 and TRBJ2-5, with D maybe TRBD2 (7 bases). CDR3 length equals 16 residues. Trimming took 5 bases from V and 5 from J, leaving 21 bases between them. Germline CDR1 PRHDT, CDR2 FYEKMQ (reference sequence).

This clonotype has just a few counts. The V call is TRBV3-1, the J call TRBJ2-7; D possibly corresponds to TRBD2 (5 bases). The J call may not be correct, given that the DNA end is closer to TRBJ2-1. CDR3 length: 13 residues. Germline V gene data show CDR1 as LGHDT and CDR2 as YNNKEL (reference sequence). The DNA of the CDR3 is TGTGCCAGCAGCCCGCTCTCTAGCAGTGAGCAGTTCTTC. This encodes CASSPLSSSEQFF.

The gene calls are TRBV29-1 and TRBJ2-4; 8 positions match TRBD2. Trimming at V came to 7 bases and at J to 1 base, leaving 3 bases not matched to a gene. The CDR3 runs 13 residues. Germline V gene data show CDR1 as SQVTM and CDR2 as ANQGSEA. CDR3 residues: CSAGGIAKNIQYF. CDR3 sequence (DNA): TGCAGCGCGGGGGGGATCGCCAAAAACATTCAGTACTTC.

This chain links TRBV11-2 with TRBJ1-1, with D perhaps TRBD1 (6 bases). V shed 3 bases and J shed 7 bases, with 15 bases lying between them. This CDR3 region has 14 residues. CDR1 and CDR2 (germline): SGHAT, FQNNGV. CDR3 nucleotides: TGTGCCAGCAGCTTTTCGGGGGCGCGGGGTGAAGCTTTCTTT. Translated: CASSFSGARGEAFF.

This clonotype has more than one count but fewer than ten. This sequence joins TRBV6-1 and TRBJ1-2; 7 bases line up with TRBD1. In germline, CDR1 is MNHNS, CDR2 SASEGT. Trimming took 8 bases from V and 2 from J; bases not matched to a gene: 11. The CDR3 contains 15 residues. The CDR3 here is CASSPRQGTNYGYTF. CDR3 DNA sequence: TGTGCCAGCTCCCCCCGACAGGGAACCAACTATGGCTACACCTTC.

CDR3 amino acids: CSTSTSGREETQYF. Here the CDR3 DNA reads TGCAGTACATCGACTAGCGGGAGGGAAGAGACCCAGTACTTC. The chain uses TRBV20-1 and TRBJ2-5; 14 nucleotides line up with TRBD2. The CDR3 loop spans 14 amino acids. CDR1 and CDR2 (germline): DFQATT, SNEGSKA (reference sequence). V shed 8 bases, J shed 3 bases, and the junction held 5 bases outside the gene matches.

The chain joins TRBV7-8 to TRBJ2-4, with no clear D. The germline V gene has CDR1 SGHVS and CDR2 FQNEAQ. CDR3 length: 14 amino acids. V was cut by 3 bases and J by 7 bases, with 13 bases left in between. The CDR3 DNA reads TGTGCCAGCAGCTTTGCCCTCCGTACCAACATTCAGTACTTC. Translating it yields CASSFALRTNIQYF.

The J gene is TRBJ2-2, the V gene TRBV4-2; D is perhaps TRBD2 (6 bases). This CDR3 region has 17 residues. Germline V gives CDR1 LGHNA, CDR2 YNFKEQ. Trimming took off 0 bases at V and 2 bases at J, with 13 bases between the two ends. CDR3 sequence reads: CASSQDRRDFNTGELFF. The CDR3 coding sequence is TGTGCCAGCAGCCAAGATAGAAGGGACTTCAACACCGGGGAGCTGTTTTTT.